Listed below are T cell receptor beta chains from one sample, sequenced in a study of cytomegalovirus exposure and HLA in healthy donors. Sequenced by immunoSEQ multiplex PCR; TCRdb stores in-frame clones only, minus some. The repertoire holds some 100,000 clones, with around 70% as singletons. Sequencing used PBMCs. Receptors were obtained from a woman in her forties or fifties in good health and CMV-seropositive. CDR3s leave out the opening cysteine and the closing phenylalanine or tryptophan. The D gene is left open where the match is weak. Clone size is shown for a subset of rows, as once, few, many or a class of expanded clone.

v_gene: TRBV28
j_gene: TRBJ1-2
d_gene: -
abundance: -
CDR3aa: ASSPDYGYT

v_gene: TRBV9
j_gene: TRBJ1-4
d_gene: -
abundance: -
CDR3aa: ASSGGNFATNEKLF

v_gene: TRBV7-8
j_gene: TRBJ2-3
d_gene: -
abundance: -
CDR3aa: ASSLRGGSTDTQY

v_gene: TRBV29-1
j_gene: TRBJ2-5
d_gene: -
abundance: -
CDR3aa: SVGANQETQY

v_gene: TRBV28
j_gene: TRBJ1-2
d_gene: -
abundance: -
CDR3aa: ASSLGRDSHGGYT

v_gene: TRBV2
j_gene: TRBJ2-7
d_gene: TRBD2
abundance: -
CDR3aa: ASSENPSGRISYEQY

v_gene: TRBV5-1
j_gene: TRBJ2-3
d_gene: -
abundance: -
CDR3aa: ASSLGGARNTDTQY

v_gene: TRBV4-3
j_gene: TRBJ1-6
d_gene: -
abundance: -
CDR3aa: ASSQDGRAYSPLH

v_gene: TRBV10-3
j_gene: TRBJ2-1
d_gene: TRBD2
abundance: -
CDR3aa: AISVPGAGGPGEQF

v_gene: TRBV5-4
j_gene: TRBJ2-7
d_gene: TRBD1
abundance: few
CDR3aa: ASSGQSGPRGFYEQY

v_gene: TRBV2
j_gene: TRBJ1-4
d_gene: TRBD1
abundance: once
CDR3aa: ASSEFLQGGEKLF

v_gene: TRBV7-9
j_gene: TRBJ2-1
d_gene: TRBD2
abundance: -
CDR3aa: ASSPGTSGALGEQF

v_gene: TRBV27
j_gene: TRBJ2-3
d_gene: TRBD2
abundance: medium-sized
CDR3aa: ASSLTSGREEDTQY

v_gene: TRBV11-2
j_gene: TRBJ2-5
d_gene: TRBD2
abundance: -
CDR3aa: ASSPRTSLVETQY

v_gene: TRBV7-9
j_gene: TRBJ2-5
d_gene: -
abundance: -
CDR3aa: ASSPQGGEETQY

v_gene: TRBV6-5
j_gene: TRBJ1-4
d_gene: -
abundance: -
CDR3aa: ASSYGAVMSEKLF

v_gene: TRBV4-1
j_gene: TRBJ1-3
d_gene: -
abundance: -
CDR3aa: ASSRPRQSGNTIY

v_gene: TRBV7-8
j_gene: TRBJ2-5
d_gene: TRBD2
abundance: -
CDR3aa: ASSLAGGTSGETQY

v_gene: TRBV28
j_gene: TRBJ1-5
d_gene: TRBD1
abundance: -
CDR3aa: ASSLDRNQPQH

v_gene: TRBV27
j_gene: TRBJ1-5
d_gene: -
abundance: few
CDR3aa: ASSLGGAPNQPQH

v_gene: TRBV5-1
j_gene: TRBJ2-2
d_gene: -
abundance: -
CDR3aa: ASSSTDSSREVGELF

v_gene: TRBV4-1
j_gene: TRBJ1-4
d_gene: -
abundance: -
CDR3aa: ASSHLQRAEKLF

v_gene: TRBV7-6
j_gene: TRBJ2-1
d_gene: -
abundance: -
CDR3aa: ASSLRSAQGYSSYNEQF

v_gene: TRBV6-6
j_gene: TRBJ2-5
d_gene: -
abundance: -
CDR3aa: ASSYSDRGDKETQY

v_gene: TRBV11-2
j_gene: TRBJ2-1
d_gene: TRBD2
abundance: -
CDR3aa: ASSLVSGAYNEQF

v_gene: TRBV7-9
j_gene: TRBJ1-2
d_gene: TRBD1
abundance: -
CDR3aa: ASSLGQGFYGYT

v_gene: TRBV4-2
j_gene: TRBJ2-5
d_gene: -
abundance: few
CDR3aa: ASSQEPDQETQY

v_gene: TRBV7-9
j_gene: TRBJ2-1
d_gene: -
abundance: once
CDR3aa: SSSFPLSGVSYNEQF

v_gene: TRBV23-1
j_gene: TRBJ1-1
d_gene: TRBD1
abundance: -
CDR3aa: ASRHTGEDTEAF

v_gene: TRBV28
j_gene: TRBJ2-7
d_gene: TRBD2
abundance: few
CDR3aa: ASGSTGLVSYEQY

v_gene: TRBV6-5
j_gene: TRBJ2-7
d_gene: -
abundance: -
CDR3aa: ASKIASAYEQY

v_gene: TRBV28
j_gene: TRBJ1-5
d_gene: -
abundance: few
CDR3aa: ASSVSLLSNQPQH

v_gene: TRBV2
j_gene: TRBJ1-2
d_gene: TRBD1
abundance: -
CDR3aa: ASSQDRGGYT

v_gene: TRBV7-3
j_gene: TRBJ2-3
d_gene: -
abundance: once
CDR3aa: ASSLNSQSTDTQY

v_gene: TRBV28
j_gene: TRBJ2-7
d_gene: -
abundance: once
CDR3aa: ASSLPHHEQY

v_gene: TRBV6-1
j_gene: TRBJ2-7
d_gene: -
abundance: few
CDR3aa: ASNRGGTYEQY

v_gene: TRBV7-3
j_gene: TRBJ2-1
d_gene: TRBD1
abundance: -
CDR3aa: TSSLTGDRAGNEQF

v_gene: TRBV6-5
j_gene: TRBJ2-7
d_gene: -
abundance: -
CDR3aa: ASTHGLASTYEQY

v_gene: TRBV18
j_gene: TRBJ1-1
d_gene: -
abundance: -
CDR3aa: ASSPGSLEAF

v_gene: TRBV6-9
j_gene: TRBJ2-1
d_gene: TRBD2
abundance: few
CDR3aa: ASRYTSGSNNEQF

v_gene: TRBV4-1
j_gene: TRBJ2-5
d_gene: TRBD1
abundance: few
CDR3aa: ASSRQGRQETQY

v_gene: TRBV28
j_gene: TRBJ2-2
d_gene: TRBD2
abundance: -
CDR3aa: ASSLGGVNTGELF

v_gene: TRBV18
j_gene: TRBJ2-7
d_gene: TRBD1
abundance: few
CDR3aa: ASSPGQVNYYEQY

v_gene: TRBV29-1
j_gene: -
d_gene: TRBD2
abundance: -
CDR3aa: SVERAGVGDEQY

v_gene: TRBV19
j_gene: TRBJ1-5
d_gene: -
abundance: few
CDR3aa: ASSITDYSNQPQH

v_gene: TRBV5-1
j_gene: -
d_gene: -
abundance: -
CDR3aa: ASSLFSGSARFSEQY

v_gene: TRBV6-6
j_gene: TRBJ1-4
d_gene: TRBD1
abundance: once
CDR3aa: ASRDKGGGGEKLF